In its sample, the clone carrying this T cell receptor (beta chain) was seen once. Original handling: Researchers report that nucleated cell counts were estimated from reference gene primer amplification. The method was immunoSEQ multiplex PCR; TCRdb's version includes in-frame clones alone and lacks a portion of them. V, J and clone size derive from that table, while D and trimming were established from the DNA sequence. The repertoire has about 200,000 clones, around 86% of them found once; the top ten carry 3.5% to 4%. In terms of age and location, participants ranged from roughly 18 to 100 years and lived in under 30 US areas. Cohorts were determined from participant-reported clinical history. This sample stems from a study of blood T cell repertoires in COVID-19. The overall study: Samples taken during acute and convalescent COVID-19 were collected in the United States, Italy and Spain.

Germline loops: CDR1 SQVTM, CDR2 ANQGSEA. With 4 bases removed from V and 9 bases from J, the gap between germline ends came to 13 bases. CDR3 size: 12 residues. This chain connects TRBV29-1 to TRBJ2-1, with a tentative D call TRBD2 (6 bases). Sequenced input: PBMCs or T cells enriched from blood (not recorded which). The sequence was collected from a woman between 40 and 50 years old with acute COVID-19. CDR3 amino acids: CSVGLEHLEQFF. DNA of the CDR3: TGCAGCGTTGGACTAGAACATCTTGAGCAGTTCTTC.